One and the same sample provided the 16 T cell receptor beta chains below, sequenced in a study of CD8+CD57+ T cells in acquired aplastic anemia. The TCR beta profiling, which covered VDJ combination and CDR3 sequence, was carried out using genomic DNA as the template. TCRdb independently ran MiXCR on the reads; one entry per CDR3 protein. The sample includes roughly 160,000 distinct CDR3 sequences, 60% to 70% of them seen just once. The sample taken for sequencing was sorted CD4+, CD8+, or CD8+CD57+ T cells (not recorded which) from PBMCs. Receptor source: a human donor in good health.

Ten or more counts support this clonotype. The chain is built from TRBV7-8 and TRBJ1-3; D ambiguous. The CDR3 consists of 13 residues. V lost 2 bases to trimming and J lost 0 bases, with 2 bases between them. Germline CDR1 SGHVS, CDR2 FQNEAQ. CDR3 residues: CASSLNSGNTIYF. CDR3 sequence (DNA): TGTGCCAGCAGCTTAAACTCTGGAAACACCATATATTTT.

This clonotype occurred many times. This sequence joins TRBV7-6 and TRBJ2-3; D not certain. This CDR3 spans 12 amino acids. Trimming removed 5 bases at V and 4 bases at J, with 7 bases between. Germline V gene data show CDR1 as SGHVS and CDR2 as FNYEAQ. CDR3 amino acids: CASSQVPDTQYF. In nucleotides, the CDR3 is TGTGCCAGCAGCCAAGTCCCAGATACGCAGTATTTT.

The chain links TRBV5-1 to TRBJ1-5; D remains unclear. The germline V gene encodes CDR1 SGHRS and CDR2 YFSETQ. Trimming pared 8 bases from V and 1 base from J, leaving 10 bases between. This CDR3 has 13 amino acids. CDR3 region: CASTDTSNQPQHF. In DNA form, the CDR3 reads TGCGCCAGTACCGACACCAGCAATCAGCCCCAGCATTTT.

This clonotype was seen many times. The V and J genes are TRBV5-1 and TRBJ2-1; 7 bases agree with TRBD2. V was clipped by 7 bases and J by 8 bases; unmatched bases: 15. The germline gives CDR1 SGHRS, CDR2 YFSETQ. The CDR3 totals 15 residues. The CDR3 region is CASSPGTINYHEQFF. The CDR3 bases are TGCGCCAGCTCCCCCGGGACTATCAATTACCATGAGCAGTTCTTC.

V gene TRBV29-1 combines with J gene TRBJ2-5, with TRBD2 matching over 10 bases. Germline assignment: CDR1 SQVTM and CDR2 ANQGSEA. CDR3 length: 14 amino acids. The ends lost 7 bases at V and 1 base at J; junction bases unmatched: 6. The CDR3 here is CSAPRTSGQETQYF. The CDR3 region has the DNA TGCAGCGCCCCGCGGACTAGCGGCCAAGAGACCCAGTACTTC.

CDR3 nucleotides: TGTGCCAGCAGTGAAGCCCCAACCGGGACAGAGGCCTACGAGCAGTACTTC. It yields the protein CASSEAPTGTEAYEQYF. This chain joins TRBV2 and TRBJ2-7, with 7 nucleotides matching TRBD1. This CDR3 has 17 amino acids. Germline assignment: CDR1 SNHLY and CDR2 FYNNEI. Trimming took 0 bases from V and 2 from J; bases not matched to a gene: 10.

On this clonotype itself: The junction departs from germline at one end; a sequencing error may be responsible. Written as DNA, the CDR3 is TGTGCCAGCAGCGTAGCGGGACAGAAAGAGGCCCAGTACTTC. This sequence encodes CASSVAGQKEAQYF. V and J are TRBV7-9 and TRBJ2-5; possibly TRBD2 for D (8 bases). CDR1 is SEHNR, CDR2 FQNEAQ, per germline (reference sequence). This CDR3 comprises 14 residues. The full variable domain, completed using reference TRBV7-9 and TRBJ2-5, is DTGVSQNPRHKITKRGQNVTFRCDPISEHNRLYWYRQTLGQGPEFLTYFQNEAQLEKSRLLSDRFSAERPKGSFSTLEIQRTEQGDSAMYLCASSVAGQKEAQYFGPGTRLLVL.

This chain uses TRBV7-9 with TRBJ2-5; no firm D call. V was trimmed by 2 bases and J by 0 bases, leaving 7 bases between them. The CDR3 loop spans 14 amino acids. Germline V gives CDR1 SEHNR, CDR2 FQNEAQ (reference sequence). CDR3 sequence: CASSLQEYQETQYF. The CDR3 bases are TGTGCCAGCAGCTTACAGGAGTACCAAGAGACCCAGTACTTC.

CDR3 nucleotide sequence: TGTGCCAGCAGCTTAGGACGCTTCTACGAGCAGTACTTC. Translating gives CASSLGRFYEQYF. The V call is TRBV11-2, the J call TRBJ2-7; no firm D call. The germline V and J ends were trimmed by 1 base and 3 bases, with 7 bases remaining between them. Germline values: CDR1 SGHAT, CDR2 FQNNGV. The length of the CDR3 is 13 residues. Full variable domain (missing parts from reference TRBV11-2 and TRBJ2-7): EAGVAQSPRYKIIEKRQSVAFWCNPISGHATLYWYQQILGQGPKLLIQFQNNGVVDDSQLPKDRFSAERLKGVDSTLKIQPAKLEDSAVYLCASSLGRFYEQYFGPGTRLTVT.

The J gene is TRBJ2-1, the V gene TRBV15; TRBD1 matches at 10 bases. This CDR3 has 15 amino acids. Germline trimming cut 2 bases from V and 6 bases from J; bases unmatched to any gene: 4. The germline gives CDR1 LNHNV, CDR2 YYDKDF (reference sequence). CDR3 in amino acids: CATSRTGQGSNEQFF. Written as DNA, the CDR3 is TGTGCCACCAGCAGAACGGGACAGGGGAGCAATGAGCAGTTCTTC. Using reference TRBV15 and TRBJ2-1 for the parts outside the CDR3, the full variable domain is DAMVIQNPRYQVTQFGKPVTLSCSQTLNHNVMYWYQQKSSQAPKLLFHYYDKDFNNEADTPDNFQSRRPNTSFCFLDIRSPGLGDTAMYLCATSRTGQGSNEQFFGPGTRLTVL.

This clonotype was counted at least ten times. The rearrangement uses TRBV4-2 and TRBJ2-3, with 7 bases aligning to TRBD2. Germline CDR1 LGHNA, CDR2 YNFKEQ. V gave up 4 bases and J gave up 0 bases; unmatched junction bases: 10. The CDR3 runs 17 residues. CDR3 in amino acids: CASSPTELASSTDTQYF. The CDR3 DNA reads as TGTGCCAGCAGCCCCACAGAACTAGCGTCTAGCACAGATACGCAGTATTTT.

The CDR3: CASSTSLTRSSYEQYF. In nucleotides, the CDR3 is TGTGCCAGCTCAACTTCACTTACAAGGAGCTCCTACGAGCAGTACTTC. V usage is TRBV5-6 and J usage is TRBJ2-7; D ambiguous. There are 16 residues in the CDR3. Germline V gene data show CDR1 as SGHDT and CDR2 as YYEEEE. V was cut by 7 bases and J by 0 bases, with 20 bases left in between.

Comment on this clonotype: One end of the junction is discordant with germline, which a read error may explain. The chain has TRBV24-1 and TRBJ2-7; D is perhaps TRBD2 (6 bases). From germline, CDR1 is KGHDR and CDR2 SFDVKD. The CDR3 is 14 amino acids. Written as DNA, the CDR3 is TGTGCCAGCAGTTTATTCGGGGGTTGGTACGAGCAGTACTTC. It codes for CASSLFGGWYEQYF.

The chain combines TRBV7-2 with TRBJ2-5; 9 bases are a match to TRBD1. The trim removed 1 base at V and 9 bases at J, leaving 15 bases unmatched. This CDR3 comprises 17 residues. Germline V lookup: CDR1 SGHTA, CDR2 FQGNSA. The CDR3 here is CASSLDIGTGTKRPQYF. Here the CDR3 DNA reads TGTGCCAGCAGCTTAGATATAGGGACAGGGACTAAGAGACCCCAGTACTTC. Based on the CDR3 plus reference TRBV7-2 and TRBJ2-5, the full variable domain is GAGVSQSPSNKVTEKGKDVELRCDPISGHTALYWYRQSLGQGLEFLIYFQGNSAPDKSGLPSDRFSAERTGGSVSTLTIQRTQQEDSAVYLCASSLDIGTGTKRPQYFGPGTRLLVL.

The chain recombines TRBV20-1 with TRBJ2-7, with D tentatively TRBD1 (6 bases). Germline lookup yields CDR1 DFQATT and CDR2 SNEGSKA (reference sequence). Trimming pared 4 bases from V and 6 bases from J, leaving 16 bases between. The CDR3 is 13 amino acids. In DNA form, the CDR3 reads TGCAGTGCTACCGACAGGTACGGGGCCGAGCAGTACTTC. It translates to CSATDRYGAEQYF.

This clonotype was found many times. This chain links TRBV5-1 with TRBJ2-7; 7 nucleotides line up with TRBD2. The V gene's germline CDR1 is SGHRS and CDR2 YFSETQ. Trimming at V came to 5 bases and at J to 6 bases, leaving 8 bases not matched to a gene. The CDR3 totals 13 residues. The CDR3 loop reads CASRGGTSGEQYF. The CDR3 DNA reads as TGCGCCAGCAGGGGAGGGACTTCGGGCGAGCAGTACTTC.